This TCR beta chain was obtained from a study of blood T cell repertoires in COVID-19. Only in-frame clones appear in the TCRdb table, and some are missing; sequencing was by immunoSEQ multiplex PCR. The sample consists of a few hundred thousand clones, around 89% of them appearing once. Cohorts were based on clinical histories the participants reported. Recovery among Cohort 3 donors was established by two negative PCRs, clearance, or symptom resolution. After removal of 4 bases from V and 0 bases from J, the junction contained 13 bases not matched to a gene. CDR1 SGHRS and CDR2 YFSETQ come from the germline V gene. The CDR3 totals 18 residues.

The chain uses TRBV5-1 and TRBJ1-2, with 9 positions matching TRBD1. This receptor was taken from a man between 40 and 49 years old who had recovered from COVID-19. The sequenced material came from PBMCs or T cells enriched from blood (not recorded which). The CDR3 region is CASSPVPTGGIANYGYTF. CDR3 nucleotides: TGCGCCAGCAGCCCGGTTCCGACAGGGGGGATAGCTAACTATGGCTACACCTTC.